This is a list of T cell receptor beta chains from one sample in a study of Ad26.COV2.S vaccination and SARS-CoV-2 variants. Some clones are missing from TCRdb's copy, which holds only in-frame ones; the method was immunoSEQ multiplex PCR. The sample has a few hundred thousand clones, 90% seen once. Sequencing used peripheral blood, obtained in a trial of Ad26.COV2.S vaccine versus placebo. The receptor source for this set is a person between 18 and 65 years old who received the Ad26.COV2.S COVID-19 vaccine or a placebo. Each CDR3 is given with its conserved first and last residue. A D gene is named only where the DNA matches it firmly. Size is stated for part of the rows, as once, few or many counts, or as a class when the clone is expanded.

d_gene | abundance | j_gene | v_gene | CDR3aa | CDR3nt
. | . | TRBJ2-5 | TRBV29-1 | CSVAGQPYQETQYF | TGCAGCGTCGCGGGGCAGCCGTACCAAGAGACCCAGTACTTC
. | . | TRBJ2-5 | TRBV19 | CASSIRGASGTQYF | TGTGCCAGTAGTATACGGGGGGCCTCGGGGACCCAGTACTTC
. | . | TRBJ2-3 | TRBV6-2/TRBV6-3 | CASSPRLGGDTQYF | TGTGCCAGCAGTCCACGACTAGGAGGGGATACGCAGTATTTT
. | . | TRBJ1-2 | TRBV10-3 | CAISATDTNYGYTF | TGTGCCATCAGTGCGACGGATACTAACTATGGCTACACCTTC
. | once | TRBJ1-4 | TRBV9 | CASSYFAEGEKLFF | TGTGCCAGCAGTTACTTCGCAGAGGGGGAAAAACTGTTTTTT
TRBD2 | . | TRBJ2-4 | TRBV28 | CASTSGGAKNIQYF | TGTGCCAGCACCTCCGGGGGGGCCAAAAACATTCAGTACTTC
. | . | TRBJ1-5 | TRBV28 | CASSSTATNQPQHF | TGTGCCAGCAGTTCGACTGCTACCAATCAGCCCCAGCATTTT
TRBD1 | . | TRBJ1-2 | TRBV18 | CASSQGQGSIYGYTF | TGTGCCAGCTCACAAGGACAGGGGTCAATCTATGGCTACACCTTC
. | . | TRBJ1-1 | TRBV21-1 | CASSKAAQTGGTEAFF | TGTGCCAGCAGCAAAGCGGCTCAGACAGGAGGGACTGAAGCTTTCTTT
TRBD2 | . | TRBJ2-7 | TRBV4-2 | CASSQEIGPSGMREQYF | TGTGCCAGCAGCCAAGAGATTGGGCCTAGCGGGATGCGTGAGCAGTACTTC
. | . | TRBJ1-2 | TRBV6-5 | CASSSGQHYGYTF | TGTGCCAGCAGTTCAGGACAGCACTATGGCTACACCTTC
. | . | TRBJ2-6 | TRBV5-6 | CASSLVGPTGANVLTF | TGTGCCAGCAGCTTGGTCGGCCCAACTGGGGCCAACGTCCTGACTTTC
. | . | TRBJ2-1 | TRBV2 | CASSEEAGSYNEQFF | TGTGCCAGCAGTGAAGAGGCAGGGTCCTACAATGAGCAGTTCTTC
TRBD2 | . | TRBJ2-2 | TRBV5-4 | CASRPGTSGRTGELFF | TGTGCCAGCAGACCCGGGACTAGCGGGCGCACCGGGGAGCTGTTTTTT
TRBD2 | . | TRBJ2-1 | TRBV11-2 | CASSLGTSGYNEQFF | TGTGCCAGCAGCTTAGGGACTAGCGGTTACAATGAGCAGTTCTTC
. | . | TRBJ2-6 | TRBV9 | CASSVGYTGANVLTF | TGTGCCAGCAGCGTAGGGTACACTGGGGCCAACGTCCTGACTTTC
. | . | TRBJ2-2 | TRBV12-2 | CASRLARLGTSPTGELFF | TGTGCAAGTCGCTTAGCCCGTCTGGGGACTAGCCCCACCGGGGAGCTGTTTTTT
. | . | TRBJ1-1 | TRBV7-2 | CASSLGKMNTEAFF | TGTGCCAGCAGCTTGGGCAAAATGAACACTGAAGCTTTCTTT
TRBD1 | . | TRBJ2-1 | TRBV28 | CASSLLTGGVDDEQFF | TGTGCCAGCAGTCTATTGACAGGGGGAGTGGACGATGAGCAGTTCTTC
TRBD1 | . | TRBJ1-5 | TRBV10-3 | CAIKGTGSQPQHF | TGTGCCATCAAAGGGACAGGGTCTCAGCCCCAGCATTTT
. | . | TRBJ2-2 | TRBV6-6 | CASRTRANTGELFF | TGTGCCAGCAGGACCCGGGCGAACACCGGGGAGCTGTTTTTC
. | . | TRBJ2-3 | TRBV9 | CASSNPMLATQQSDTQYF | TGTGCCAGCAGCAACCCCATGCTAGCGACCCAACAGTCAGATACGCAGTATTTT
. | . | TRBJ2-7 | TRBV7-9 | CASSTTAGQDFYEQYF | TGTGCCAGCAGCACTACAGCGGGACAGGATTTCTACGAGCAGTACTTC
. | . | TRBJ2-7 | TRBV10-3 | CAISEVGEQYF | TGTGCCATCAGTGAGGTGGGCGAGCAGTACTTC
. | . | TRBJ2-7 | TRBV11-3 | CASSITTGEQYF | TGTGCCAGCAGCATCACCACGGGGGAGCAGTACTTC
. | few | TRBJ1-5 | TRBV16 | CASSQSNQPQHF | TGTGCCAGCAGCCAATCGAACCAGCCCCAGCATTTT
. | . | TRBJ1-1 | TRBV7-2 | CASSLGGRKNTEAFF | TGTGCCAGCAGCTTAGGGGGGCGAAAGAACACTGAAGCTTTCTTT
. | . | TRBJ1-1 | TRBV5-1 | CASSLVQLGNTEAFF | TGCGCCAGCAGCTTGGTTCAGTTAGGGAACACTGAAGCTTTCTTT
. | . | TRBJ2-3 | TRBV5-1 | CASSLAETSTDTQYF | TGCGCCAGCAGCTTGGCCGAGACTAGCACAGATACGCAGTATTTT
. | once | TRBJ2-1 | TRBV6-5 | CASSYSSGIGYNEQFF | TGTGCCAGCAGTTACTCCTCCGGAATTGGCTACAATGAGCAGTTCTTC
TRBD1 | . | TRBJ2-7 | TRBV27 | CASSLGTGGPYEQYF | TGTGCCAGCAGTTTGGGGACAGGGGGGCCCTACGAGCAGTACTTC
. | . | TRBJ2-7 | TRBV28 | CASSLDRGSSYEQYF | TGTGCCAGCAGTTTGGACCGGGGGAGCTCCTACGAGCAGTACTTC
TRBD1 | . | TRBJ2-5 | TRBV2 | CASSEGGQGAETQYF | TGTGCCAGCAGTGAAGGAGGACAGGGGGCAGAGACCCAGTACTTC
. | . | TRBJ2-1 | TRBV7-2 | CASSLPVSSYNEQFF | TGTGCCAGCAGCTTACCGGTGAGCTCCTACAATGAGCAGTTCTTC
. | . | TRBJ2-7 | TRBV30 | CAWSNRAYTYEQYF | TGTGCCTGGAGTAATAGAGCTTACACCTACGAGCAGTACTTC
. | . | TRBJ1-5 | TRBV28 | CASSLGGDRPWPQHF | TGTGCCAGCAGTTTGGGGGGTGACCGGCCTTGGCCCCAGCATTTT
. | . | TRBJ1-2 | TRBV28 | CASSLPRGDGYTF | TGTGCCAGCAGTTTGCCCAGGGGAGACGGCTACACCTTC
. | . | TRBJ2-7 | TRBV28 | CASSDTGTPTYEQYF | TGTGCCAGCAGTGACACCGGGACACCAACCTACGAGCAGTACTTC
. | . | TRBJ2-7 | TRBV4-1 | CASSPGPGYEQYF | TGCGCCAGCAGCCCCGGCCCTGGCTACGAGCAGTACTTC
TRBD1 | . | TRBJ2-5 | TRBV5-8 | CASSLDGTGGEETQYF | TGTGCCAGCAGCTTGGACGGGACAGGGGGCGAGGAGACCCAGTACTTC
. | few | TRBJ1-2 | TRBV18 | CASSPHQDEGYTF | TGTGCCAGCTCACCCCATCAGGACGAGGGCTACACCTTC
. | . | TRBJ2-1 | TRBV6-2/TRBV6-3 | CASSLTSSYNEQFF | TGTGCCAGCAGTCTGACTAGCTCCTACAATGAGCAGTTCTTC
. | once | TRBJ2-5 | TRBV27 | CASIIRPQETQYF | TGTGCCAGCATAATTAGACCCCAAGAGACCCAGTACTTC
. | . | TRBJ2-3 | TRBV27 | CASSHRLEGTDTQYF | TGTGCCAGCAGTCATCGTCTGGAGGGCACAGATACGCAGTATTTT
TRBD1 | . | TRBJ1-1 | TRBV7-8 | CASSLSAGGTEAFF | TGTGCCAGCAGCTTATCCGCAGGGGGCACTGAAGCTTTCTTT
TRBD1 | . | TRBJ2-1 | TRBV7-9 | CASSKLGTDYNEQFF | TGTGCCAGCAGCAAACTTGGGACAGACTACAATGAGCAGTTCTTC
. | . | TRBJ1-6 | TRBV21-1 | CASSSMTGFQNGYNSPLHF | TGTGCCAGCAGCTCAATGACGGGGTTCCAGAACGGGTATAATTCACCCCTCCACTTT
. | . | TRBJ1-6 | TRBV27 | CASSTYREYYNSPLHF | TGTGCCAGCAGTACCTACAGGGAATACTATAATTCACCCCTCCACTTT
. | . | TRBJ2-7 | TRBV7-2 | CASSPGTDPYEQYF | TGTGCCAGCAGCCCTGGGACGGATCCCTACGAGCAGTACTTC
. | . | TRBJ2-7 | TRBV7-2 | CASSLVSGWDEQYF | TGTGCCAGCAGCTTAGTTTCGGGGTGGGACGAGCAGTACTTC
. | . | TRBJ1-2 | TRBV6-5 | CASRKSNYGYTF | TGTGCCAGCAGGAAGTCGAACTATGGCTACACCTTC
TRBD1 | once | TRBJ2-2 | TRBV6-6 | CASSYGQGGITGELFF | TGTGCCAGCAGTTACGGACAGGGGGGTATTACCGGGGAGCTGTTTTTT
TRBD1 | . | TRBJ1-1 | TRBV4-2 | CASSQDGTANTEAFF | TGTGCCAGCAGCCAAGATGGGACAGCGAACACTGAAGCTTTCTTT
TRBD1 | . | TRBJ1-2 | TRBV4-1 | CASSQDPGQGINYGYTF | TGCGCCAGCAGCCAAGATCCTGGACAGGGAATAAACTATGGCTACACCTTC
. | few | TRBJ1-5 | TRBV6-5 | CASSYSKDKGQPQHF | TGTGCCAGCAGTTACTCGAAAGACAAGGGTCAGCCCCAGCATTTT
. | . | TRBJ1-3 | TRBV5-1 | CASTLDPTGNTIYF | TGCGCCAGCACCCTAGATCCAACTGGAAACACCATATATTTT
. | . | TRBJ1-2 | TRBV7-9 | CASSLTDTRNYGYTF | TGTGCCAGCAGCCTGACAGACACCCGAAACTATGGCTACACCTTC
. | few | TRBJ2-3 | TRBV3-1/TRBV3-2 | CASSPGSSADTQYF | TGTGCCAGCAGCCCCGGGAGTAGTGCAGATACGCAGTATTTT
. | . | TRBJ2-2 | TRBV30 | CAWSGSGELFF | TGTGCCTGGAGTGGGTCAGGGGAGCTGTTTTTT
. | once | TRBJ2-3 | TRBV10-3 | CAIRGAPNTDTQYF | TGTGCCATCAGGGGTGCACCCAACACAGATACGCAGTATTTT